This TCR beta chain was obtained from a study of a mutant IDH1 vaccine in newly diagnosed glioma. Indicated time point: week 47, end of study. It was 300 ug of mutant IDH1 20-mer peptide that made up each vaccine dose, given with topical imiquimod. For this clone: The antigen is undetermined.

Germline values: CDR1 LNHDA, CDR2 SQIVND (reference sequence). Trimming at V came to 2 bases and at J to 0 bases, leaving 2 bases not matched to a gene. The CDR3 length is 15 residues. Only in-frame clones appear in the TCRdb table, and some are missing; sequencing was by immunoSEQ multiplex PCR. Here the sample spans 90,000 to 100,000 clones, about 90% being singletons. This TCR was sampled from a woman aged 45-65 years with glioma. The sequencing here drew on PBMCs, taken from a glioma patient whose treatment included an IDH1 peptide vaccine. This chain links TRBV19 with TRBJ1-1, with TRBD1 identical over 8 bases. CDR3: CASSIQGAVNTEAFF. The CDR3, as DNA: TGTGCCAGTAGTATACAGGGGGCGGTGAACACTGAAGCTTTCTTT.